The entry below describes one TCR beta chain. Its antigen is undetermined. This entry belongs to a study of radiotherapy plus CTLA-4 blockade in lung cancer. Study context: Objective responses were documented in around 20% of patients, with disease control in roughly 30%.

Measured with immunoSEQ multiplex PCR; TCRdb has only the in-frame clones, and not every one. The table shows roughly 120,000 clones, with more than 65% occurring only once. V was cut by 0 bases and J by 8 bases, with 9 bases left in between. The CDR3 extends over 13 amino acids. Germline assignment: CDR1 SGHRS and CDR2 YFSETQ. Whole-study findings and limits: TCR clones of tumor origin grew in blood after radiotherapy plus ipilimumab.

The source material was peripheral blood, sampled from a patient treated with radiotherapy plus ipilimumab. The chain uses TRBV5-1 and TRBJ2-4; tentatively, D is TRBD2 (5 bases). This clonotype was obtained from a human donor with non-small cell lung cancer who had a partial response to radiotherapy plus ipilimumab. The DNA for the CDR3 is TGCGCCAGCAGCTTGGACGCGAGGGACATTCAGTACTTC. It codes for CASSLDARDIQYF.